This TCR beta chain is from a study of blood T cell repertoires in COVID-19. Study-wide background: PBMCs, B-cell-depleted T cells, or T cells provided the cDNA or gDNA that made up the material.

In the study's own analysis: Amplifying reference gene primers gave estimates of nucleated cell counts. Libraries were prepared by immunoSEQ multiplex PCR; TCRdb keeps only in-frame clonotypes and omits some of them. The V and J calls and clone size come from that table; D and trimming were worked out from the DNA. The data hold 150,000 to 200,000 clones, with 89% observed a single time. Germline CDR1 reads MDHEN; CDR2 reads SYDVKM. The CDR3 is 14 residues long. V shed 7 bases and J 6 bases; nucleotides not matched to a gene: 11. The gene calls are TRBV28 and TRBJ2-7; 8 nucleotides align to TRBD2. The sample was peripheral blood. This sequence originates from a man aged 18 to 29 who had recovered from COVID-19. The CDR3 DNA reads as TGTGCCAGCACCAGAGCGGGAGTCTTGCTCGAGCAGTACTTC. Protein sequence: CASTRAGVLLEQYF.